These 27 T cell receptor beta chains share one sample of origin, sequenced in a study of a mutant IDH1 vaccine in newly diagnosed glioma. Time point: week 47, end of study. With topical imiquimod, each dose of the vaccine consisted of 300 ug of mutant IDH1 20-mer peptide. Antigens of these TCRs are unknown. Clones were read by immunoSEQ multiplex PCR, and TCRdb kept only the in-frame ones, dropping some. The sample holds approximately 60,000 clones, around 83% seen once. The source was PBMCs, collected from a glioma patient whose treatment included an IDH1 peptide vaccine. These receptors originate from a young man with glioma.

The V and J genes are TRBV2 and TRBJ1-5, with D tentatively TRBD1 (6 bases). The germline CDR1 and CDR2 sequences are SNHLY and FYNNEI. The CDR3 has 18 residues. Between the trimmed V and J ends, which lost 2 bases and 0 bases, there was a span of 17 bases. CDR3 residues: CASSELEAGAYSNQPQHF. The CDR3, as DNA: TGTGCCAGCAGTGAATTGGAAGCGGGGGCCTATAGCAATCAGCCCCAGCATTTT. The whole variable domain, remainder taken from reference TRBV2 and TRBJ1-5, is EPEVTQTPSHQVTQMGQEVILRCVPISNHLYFYWYRQILGQKVEFLVSFYNNEISEKSEIFDDQFSVERPDGSNFTLKIRSTKLEDSAMYFCASSELEAGAYSNQPQHFGDGTRLSIL.

This clone has a handful of counts. V is TRBV15 and J is TRBJ1-4; 7 nucleotides align to TRBD1. The length of the CDR3 is 18 residues. V was clipped by 5 bases and J by 2 bases; unmatched bases: 14. Germline assignment: CDR1 LNHNV and CDR2 YYDKDF (reference sequence). CDR3 protein: CATSDRTLGGRTNEKLFF. The CDR3 DNA reads as TGTGCCACCAGCGACCGGACCTTAGGGGGCCGCACTAATGAAAAACTGTTTTTT.

The rearrangement links TRBV7-2 to TRBJ2-4; 11 positions agree with TRBD1. J gave up 0 bases and V 7 bases, and 2 bases lay outside the gene matches. The CDR3 has 15 residues. Germline V lookup: CDR1 SGHTA, CDR2 FQGNSA. In DNA, the CDR3 is TGTGCCAGCACGGACAGGGGGCGAGCCAAAAACATTCAGTACTTC. Its translation: CASTDRGRAKNIQYF.

The chain links TRBV5-1 to TRBJ2-3, with 8 bases aligning to TRBD2. J lost 2 bases, V lost 1 base, and 6 bases had no gene match. Germline values: CDR1 SGHRS, CDR2 YFSETQ. The CDR3 is made up of 16 amino acids. The DNA for the CDR3 is TGCGCCAGCAGCTTGTCCGGGGGGGCGAACACAGATACGCAGTATTTT. This codes for CASSLSGGANTDTQYF.

The sample holds a few counts of this clone. The chain recombines TRBV4-1 with TRBJ2-7; D perhaps matches TRBD2 (7 bases). Per the germline V gene, CDR1 is MGHRA and CDR2 is YSYEKL. The CDR3 extends over 15 amino acids. Between the trimmed V and J ends, which lost 3 bases and 2 bases, there was a span of 14 bases. This CDR3 is CASSQVEGGAYEQYF. As DNA, the CDR3 is TGCGCCAGCAGCCAGGTGGAGGGGGGGGCCTACGAGCAGTACTTC.

The chain carries TRBV28 and TRBJ1-6; the match to TRBD1 covers 9 bases. CDR3 length: 13 amino acids. CDR1 and CDR2 (germline): MDHEN, SYDVKM. The V gene end was trimmed by 8 bases and the J gene end by 8 bases; junction bases not matched to a gene: 4. CDR3 sequence: CASLDRGHSPLHF. The CDR3 DNA follows: TGTGCCAGCCTGGACAGGGGACATTCACCCCTCCACTTT.

The V and J genes are TRBV11-2 and TRBJ1-2, with 7 bases matching TRBD1. The germline gives CDR1 SGHAT, CDR2 FQNNGV. The CDR3 loop spans 18 amino acids. J lost 4 bases, V lost 1 base, and 15 bases had no gene match. CDR3 DNA sequence: TGTGCCAGCAGCTTAGGCACCGGGACAGAGTTTCCACGCTATGGCTACACCTTC. Translating gives CASSLGTGTEFPRYGYTF.

This clone was counted between two and nine times. The chain joins TRBV18 to TRBJ1-1; TRBD1 is a possible D gene (5 bases). Per the germline V gene, CDR1 is KGHSH and CDR2 is LQKENI. The CDR3 loop spans 14 amino acids. The V end lost 8 bases, the J end lost 1 base, and 14 bases lay between the germline ends. The CDR3: CASGRGDQNTEAFF. The CDR3, as DNA: TGTGCCAGCGGGCGGGGGGACCAGAACACTGAAGCTTTCTTT.

This chain connects TRBV7-2 to TRBJ1-5; D not certain. The V and J ends lost 3 bases and 5 bases respectively, with 8 bases between them. Germline-derived CDR1 and CDR2 are SGHTA and FQGNSA. There are 13 residues in the CDR3. The CDR3 DNA follows: TGTGCCAGCAGCTTTACACCCGATCAGCCCCAGCATTTT. It yields the protein CASSFTPDQPQHF. Full variable domain (missing parts from reference TRBV7-2 and TRBJ1-5): GAGVSQSPSNKVTEKGKDVELRCDPISGHTALYWYRQSLGQGLEFLIYFQGNSAPDKSGLPSDRFSAERTGGSVSTLTIQRTQQEDSAVYLCASSFTPDQPQHFGDGTRLSIL.

V gene TRBV19 combines with J gene TRBJ2-7; perhaps D is TRBD1 or TRBD2 (5 bases each). Trimming removed 7 bases at V and 0 bases at J, with 7 bases between. Per the germline V gene, CDR1 is LNHDA and CDR2 is SQIVND (reference sequence). The CDR3 consists of 12 residues. The CDR3 is CASKGPSYEQYF. CDR3 sequence (DNA): TGTGCCAGTAAGGGACCCTCCTACGAGCAGTACTTC.

The chain carries TRBV9 and TRBJ2-2; no clear D. The CDR3 runs to 13 residues. V lost 5 bases and J lost 1, with 6 bases in between. Germline V gene data show CDR1 as SGDLS and CDR2 as YYNGEE. Here the CDR3 reads CASRVENTGELFF. The CDR3 DNA follows: TGTGCCAGCAGGGTTGAGAACACCGGGGAGCTGTTTTTT.

The V and J genes are TRBV20-1 and TRBJ2-1, with D unclear. This CDR3 spans 11 amino acids. Trimming removed 3 bases at V and 4 bases at J, with 4 bases between. Germline CDR1 reads DFQATT; CDR2 reads SNEGSKA (reference sequence). The DNA for the CDR3 is TGCAGTGCTAGGGAGTACAATGAGCAGTTCTTC. Translated, it gives CSAREYNEQFF.

The chain employs TRBV9 and TRBJ2-1, with D perhaps assigned TRBD1 or TRBD2 (5 bases each). V lost 2 bases and J lost 9, with 15 bases in between. The CDR3 runs to 14 residues. Germline V gene data show CDR1 as SGDLS and CDR2 as YYNGEE. This chain's CDR3 is CASSVAGRAGEQFF. The CDR3 nucleotides are TGTGCCAGCAGCGTGGCGGGCAGGGCGGGTGAGCAGTTCTTC. Full variable domain (rest looked up from reference TRBV9 and TRBJ2-1): DSGVTQTPKHLITATGQRVTLRCSPRSGDLSVYWYQQSLDQGLQFLIQYYNGEERAKGNILERFSAQQFPDLHSELNLSSLELGDSALYFCASSVAGRAGEQFFGPGTRLTVL.

Regarding this clone: The junction differs from germline at one of its ends, possibly a read error. V and J are TRBV7-9 and TRBJ1-4; D gene uncertain. There are 15 residues in the CDR3. From germline, CDR1 is SEHNR and CDR2 FQNEAQ (reference sequence). The chain's CDR3 is CASSHMTQKNEKLFF. The CDR3 coding sequence is TGTGCCAGCAGCCATATGACCCAAAAGAATGAAAAGCTGTTTTTT.

This clone appeared a single time. The V and J genes are TRBV5-1 and TRBJ2-3; D gene uncertain. This CDR3 has 12 amino acids. CDR1 and CDR2 from the germline V gene are SGHRS and YFSETQ. Trimming stripped 4 bases from V and 2 bases from J, with 5 bases between. The CDR3 nucleotides are TGCGCCAGCAGCGCTAACACAGATACGCAGTATTTT. This gives the protein CASSANTDTQYF.

The rearrangement joins TRBV28 to TRBJ1-4; the D is unclear. The CDR3 runs 15 residues. V was cut by 6 bases and J by 0 bases, with 11 bases left in between. The germline V gene has CDR1 MDHEN and CDR2 SYDVKM. CDR3 in DNA: TGTGCCAGCAGGTACAGCGATTCAACTAATGAAAAACTGTTTTTT. Translation: CASRYSDSTNEKLFF.

This chain joins TRBV19 and TRBJ1-5, with D unresolved. V lost 3 bases, J lost 6 bases, and 15 bases lay in between. This CDR3 is built from 15 residues. Germline CDR1 and CDR2: LNHDA and SQIVND (reference sequence). CDR3 region: CASSIFEGPRQPQHF. Here the CDR3 DNA reads TGTGCCAGTAGTATTTTTGAGGGTCCCCGTCAGCCCCAGCATTTT.

V and J are TRBV6-5 and TRBJ2-5; D unclear. Between the trimmed V and J ends, which lost 0 bases and 6 bases, there was a span of 11 bases. The CDR3 is 14 amino acids. The germline V gene has CDR1 MNHEY and CDR2 SVGAGI. The CDR3 DNA sequence: TGTGCCAGCAGTTACTCGGCCCTCGCGAAGACCCAGTACTTC. This sequence encodes CASSYSALAKTQYF.

The V and J genes are TRBV6-5 and TRBJ1-6, with unresolved D. Looked up from germline, CDR1 is MNHEY and CDR2 is SVGAGI. The CDR3 totals 15 residues. Trimming removed 0 bases at V and 8 bases at J, with 11 bases between. CDR3 nucleotides: TGTGCCAGCAGTTACTCGGCGAGGAGAGATTCACCCCTCCACTTT. The encoded protein is CASSYSARRDSPLHF.

V usage is TRBV5-6 and J usage is TRBJ1-2, with D possibly matching TRBD1 (5 bases). The CDR3 length is 15 residues. Looked up from germline, CDR1 is SGHDT and CDR2 is YYEEEE. V lost 0 bases and J lost 4, with 13 bases in between. CDR3 sequence reads: CASSLVRARGYGYTF. As DNA, the CDR3 is TGTGCCAGCAGCTTGGTCAGGGCCCGAGGCTATGGCTACACCTTC.

This clone was detected a few times. V usage is TRBV18 and J usage is TRBJ1-5, with 8 bases fitting TRBD1. CDR1 and CDR2 from the germline V gene are KGHSH and LQKENI. This CDR3 region has 14 residues. J was trimmed by 1 base and V by 6 bases; bases with no gene match: 2. Written as DNA, the CDR3 is TGTGCCAGCTCGCGGGACAGGAGCAATCAGCCCCAGCATTTT. Translated, it gives CASSRDRSNQPQHF. The full variable domain, its missing parts supplied by reference TRBV18 and TRBJ1-5, is NAGVMQNPRHLVRRRGQEARLRCSPMKGHSHVYWYRQLPEEGLKFMVYLQKENIIDESGMPKERFSAEFPKEGPSILRIQQVVRGDSAAYFCASSRDRSNQPQHFGDGTRLSIL.

This clone was seen only once. The chain links TRBV18 to TRBJ2-7, with TRBD1 identical over 8 bases. The germline V gene encodes CDR1 KGHSH and CDR2 LQKENI. The CDR3 is 16 residues long. V shed 6 bases and J 2 bases; nucleotides not matched to a gene: 12. The CDR3 region is CASSPQYRGSPYEQYF. Written as DNA, the CDR3 is TGTGCCAGCTCCCCCCAATACAGGGGGAGTCCCTACGAGCAGTACTTC.

The chain carries TRBV29-1 and TRBJ1-2; TRBD1 aligns across 8 bases. This CDR3 comprises 12 residues. V shed 3 bases, J shed 5 bases, and the junction held 2 bases outside the gene matches. The germline CDR1 and CDR2 sequences are SQVTM and ANQGSEA. CDR3 bases: TGCAGCGTTGAGGACAGGGTTTATGGCTACACCTTC. Protein sequence: CSVEDRVYGYTF.

The chain couples TRBV15 to TRBJ2-3, with TRBD2 identical over 8 bases. The V segment lost 3 bases and the J segment 2 bases; nucleotides outside the gene matches: 7. This CDR3 comprises 16 residues. Germline V gives CDR1 LNHNV, CDR2 YYDKDF (reference sequence). This CDR3 reads CATSSYRLANTDTQYF. The CDR3 coding sequence is TGTGCCACCAGCAGTTATAGACTAGCGAACACAGATACGCAGTATTTT.

The chain recombines TRBV11-2 with TRBJ2-1; 10 bases match TRBD1. Germline V lookup: CDR1 SGHAT, CDR2 FQNNGV. Trimming took 6 bases from V and 9 from J; bases not matched to a gene: 17. The CDR3 is 17 residues long. As DNA, the CDR3 is TGTGCCAGCAGGCCATCGGAGACAGGGGGCCTATGGAGTGAGCAGTTCTTC. It encodes CASRPSETGGLWSEQFF.

The chain carries TRBV7-9 and TRBJ1-2; 7 nucleotides line up with TRBD1. The CDR3 runs to 14 residues. Germline V CDR1 and CDR2: SEHNR, FQNEAQ (reference sequence). The V gene end was trimmed by 5 bases and the J gene end by 1 base; junction bases not matched to a gene: 4. The DNA for the CDR3 is TGTGCCAGCAGCCCACGACAGGGTAACTATGGCTACACCTTC. Amino acid sequence: CASSPRQGNYGYTF.

The chain is built from TRBV18 and TRBJ1-4; D is perhaps TRBD1 (5 bases). Germline lookup yields CDR1 KGHSH and CDR2 LQKENI. Trimming shortened V by 1 base and J by 3 bases, and 15 bases separated the two germline ends. The CDR3 is 17 residues long. Here the CDR3 reads CASSPQQGSKANEKLFF. CDR3 nucleotides: TGTGCCAGCTCACCACAGCAGGGTTCAAAAGCTAATGAAAAACTGTTTTTT. The full variable domain, its missing parts supplied by reference TRBV18 and TRBJ1-4, is NAGVMQNPRHLVRRRGQEARLRCSPMKGHSHVYWYRQLPEEGLKFMVYLQKENIIDESGMPKERFSAEFPKEGPSILRIQQVVRGDSAAYFCASSPQQGSKANEKLFFGSGTQLSVL.